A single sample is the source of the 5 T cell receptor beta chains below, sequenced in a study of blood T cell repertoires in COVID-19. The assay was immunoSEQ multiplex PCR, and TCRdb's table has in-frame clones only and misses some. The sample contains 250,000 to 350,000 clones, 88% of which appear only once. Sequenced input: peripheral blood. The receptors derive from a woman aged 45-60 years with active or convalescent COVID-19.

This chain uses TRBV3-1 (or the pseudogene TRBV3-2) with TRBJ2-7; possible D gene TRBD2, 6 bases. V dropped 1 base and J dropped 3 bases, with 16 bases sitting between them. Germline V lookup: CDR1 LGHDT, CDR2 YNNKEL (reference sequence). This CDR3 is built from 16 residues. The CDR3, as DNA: TGTGCCAGCAGCCAAGCCCCTTCCGGGAGACACTACGAGCAGTACTTC. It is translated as CASSQAPSGRHYEQYF.

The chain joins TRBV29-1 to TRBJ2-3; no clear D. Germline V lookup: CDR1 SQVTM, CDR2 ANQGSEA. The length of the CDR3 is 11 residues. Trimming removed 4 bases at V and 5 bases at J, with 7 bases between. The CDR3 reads CSVVLRDTQYF. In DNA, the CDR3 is TGCAGCGTTGTTCTAAGAGATACGCAGTATTTT.

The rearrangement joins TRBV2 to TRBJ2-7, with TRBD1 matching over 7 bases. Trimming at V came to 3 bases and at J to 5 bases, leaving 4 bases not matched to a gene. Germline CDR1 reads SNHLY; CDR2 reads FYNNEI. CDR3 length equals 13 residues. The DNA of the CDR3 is TGTGCCAGCAGTGACGACAGGGTCCACGAGCAGTACTTC. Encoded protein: CASSDDRVHEQYF.

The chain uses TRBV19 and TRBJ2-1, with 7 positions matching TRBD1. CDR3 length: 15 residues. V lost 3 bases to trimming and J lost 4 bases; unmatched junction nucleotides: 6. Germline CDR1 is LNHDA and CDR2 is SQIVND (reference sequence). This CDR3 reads CASSIPDRPYNEQFF. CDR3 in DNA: TGTGCCAGTAGTATCCCGGACAGGCCATACAATGAGCAGTTCTTC.

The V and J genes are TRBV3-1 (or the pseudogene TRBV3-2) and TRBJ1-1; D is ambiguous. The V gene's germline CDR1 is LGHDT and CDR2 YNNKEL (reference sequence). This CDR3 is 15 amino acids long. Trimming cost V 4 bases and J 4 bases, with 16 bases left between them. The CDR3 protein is CASSPRSGMGTEAFF. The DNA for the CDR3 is TGTGCCAGCAGCCCACGGTCCGGGATGGGCACTGAAGCTTTCTTT.